One and the same sample provided the 12 T cell receptor beta chains below, sequenced in a study of cytomegalovirus exposure and HLA in healthy donors. The assay was immunoSEQ multiplex PCR, and TCRdb's table has in-frame clones only and misses some. This table holds about 260,000 clones, roughly 87% found once. Sequencing was performed on PBMCs. These receptors all come from a woman between 25 and 40 years old in good health and CMV-seronegative.

The genes are TRBV19 and TRBJ1-1, with TRBD1 as a possible D gene (6 bases). Per germline, CDR1 LNHDA and CDR2 SQIVND (reference sequence). V was clipped by 3 bases and J by 4 bases, with 15 bases between them. The CDR3 totals 15 residues. The CDR3 sequence is CASSMGSGASTEAFF. The DNA of the CDR3 is TGTGCCAGTAGTATGGGGTCAGGGGCCAGCACTGAAGCTTTCTTT.

This clone appeared once. The chain employs TRBV27 and TRBJ2-7; D possibly corresponds to TRBD2 (7 bases). This CDR3 is built from 13 residues. The germline V gene encodes CDR1 MNHEY and CDR2 SMNVEV (reference sequence). Trimming pared 4 bases from V and 2 bases from J, leaving 9 bases between. The CDR3 DNA sequence: TGTGCCAGCAGTTCCGGGGGGCCCTACGAGCAGTACTTC. Translated, it gives CASSSGGPYEQYF.

The chain couples TRBV2 to TRBJ2-1, with D perhaps TRBD2 (5 bases). Germline V gene lookup returns CDR1 SNHLY and CDR2 FYNNEI. CDR3 size: 11 residues. V was cut by 6 bases and J by 6 bases, with 6 bases left in between. The CDR3 spells CASREGNEQFF. The CDR3 region has the DNA TGTGCCAGCAGAGAGGGCAATGAGCAGTTCTTC.

V gene TRBV9 combines with J gene TRBJ2-7; the D gene is possibly TRBD1 (6 bases). CDR1 SGDLS and CDR2 YYNGEE come from the germline V gene. The CDR3 runs 14 residues. The V end was cut by 3 bases, the J end by 5 bases, with 15 bases between. CDR3 DNA: TGTGCCAGCAGCGCCTACTCCACAGGGAACGAGCAGTACTTC. As protein: CASSAYSTGNEQYF.

The rearrangement links TRBV6-1 to TRBJ2-2; 13 bases align to TRBD2. The CDR3 runs to 15 residues. Unmatched junction bases numbered 2, after V lost 6 bases and J lost 4 bases. Germline lookup yields CDR1 MNHNS and CDR2 SASEGT. The CDR3 reads CASSGLAGVTGELFF. The CDR3 region has the DNA TGTGCCAGCAGCGGACTAGCGGGAGTCACCGGGGAGCTGTTTTTT.

The chain uses TRBV6-5 and TRBJ1-2, with D uncertain. The V gene lost 6 bases and the J gene lost 3 bases, with 11 bases spanning the gap. The germline CDR1 and CDR2 sequences are MNHEY and SVGAGI. The CDR3 spans 13 residues. This CDR3 is CASSRSWDYGYTF. For the CDR3, the DNA is TGTGCCAGCAGCCGAAGCTGGGACTATGGCTACACCTTC.

The chain combines TRBV7-8 with TRBJ2-7, with 7 bases fitting TRBD2. Germline-derived CDR1 and CDR2 are SGHVS and FQNEAQ. The CDR3 totals 16 residues. V lost 7 bases, J lost 2 bases, and 14 bases stayed unmatched. CDR3 in DNA: TGTGCCAGCAATATGGGGACGGGAGGAATAGCCTACGAGCAGTACTTC. It translates to CASNMGTGGIAYEQYF. The full variable domain, its missing parts supplied by reference TRBV7-8 and TRBJ2-7, is GAGVSQSPRYKVAKRGQDVALRCDPISGHVSLFWYQQALGQGPEFLTYFQNEAQLDKSGLPSDRFFAERPEGSVSTLKIQRTQQEDSAVYLCASNMGTGGIAYEQYFGPGTRLTVT.

The chain links TRBV9 to TRBJ2-5, with D unresolved. V shed 1 base and J shed 0 bases, with 10 bases lying between them. This CDR3 is 15 amino acids long. Germline V lookup: CDR1 SGDLS, CDR2 YYNGEE. The CDR3 is CASSVSGWDQETQYF. DNA for the CDR3: TGTGCCAGCAGCGTATCTGGGTGGGACCAAGAGACCCAGTACTTC.

The gene calls are TRBV15 and TRBJ2-7; D is perhaps TRBD2 (6 bases). The germline CDR1 and CDR2 sequences are LNHNV and YYDKDF (reference sequence). The CDR3 has 16 residues. Between the trimmed V and J ends, which lost 5 bases and 0 bases, there was a span of 17 bases. CDR3 nucleotide sequence: TGTGCCACCAGCGGGAGGAGACATACCACCTCCTACGAGCAGTACTTC. Its translation: CATSGRRHTTSYEQYF.

The chain uses TRBV4-3 and TRBJ2-7; 12 bases agree with TRBD2. CDR3 length: 17 residues. The V gene end was trimmed by 1 base and the J gene end by 5 bases; junction bases not matched to a gene: 9. The germline gives CDR1 LGHNA, CDR2 YSLEER. CDR3 loop: CASSQVLTSGRVHEQYF. The DNA of the CDR3 is TGCGCCAGCAGCCAAGTCCTGACTAGCGGGAGAGTCCACGAGCAGTACTTC.

This chain joins TRBV11-2 and TRBJ2-7, with D perhaps TRBD1 (5 bases). V lost 5 bases to trimming and J lost 5 bases, with 13 bases between them. This CDR3 has 13 amino acids. CDR1 and CDR2 from the germline V gene are SGHAT and FQNNGV. CDR3 sequence reads: CASSDRGDHEQYF. DNA for the CDR3: TGTGCCAGCAGCGACAGAGGAGATCACGAGCAGTACTTC. The variable domain in full, with the rest retrieved from reference TRBV11-2 and TRBJ2-7, is EAGVAQSPRYKIIEKRQSVAFWCNPISGHATLYWYQQILGQGPKLLIQFQNNGVVDDSQLPKDRFSAERLKGVDSTLKIQPAKLEDSAVYLCASSDRGDHEQYFGPGTRLTVT.

The chain is built from TRBV28 and TRBJ1-1, with D possibly being TRBD1 (6 bases). CDR1 MDHEN and CDR2 SYDVKM come from the germline V gene. The CDR3 is 13 amino acids. Trimming removed 5 bases from V and 3 bases from J, with 10 bases in between. The CDR3, as DNA: TGTGCCAGCAGTCTACAGGGATACACTGAAGCTTTCTTT. Its translation: CASSLQGYTEAFF.